These 26 T cell receptor beta chains were all obtained from the same sample, sequenced in a study of tumor-infiltrating lymphocytes in primary liver carcinoma. In addition to blood RNA drawn from unsorted whole blood, germline DNA was extracted. A primer matching the constant region was used to make TCR beta cDNA from 450 to 500 ng of total RNA. Slightly modified ARM-PCR with three nested multiplex PCR rounds yielded TCR beta libraries. Each of the first two PCR rounds ran roughly 10 cycles with TRBV1-TRBV30 forward and C-beta reverse primers. TCRdb analysed the multiplex PCR reads with MiXCR anew, one entry per CDR3 protein. The sample carries about 180,000 distinct CDR3 sequences, about 55% recorded once. Specimen: peripheral blood. Every receptor here comes from a man aged 35 to 55 with primary liver carcinoma and hepatitis B virus infection.

Of note for this clonotype: The junction shows a germline mismatch at one end, possibly a read error. The chain employs TRBV11-2 and TRBJ1-1, with 8 bases fitting TRBD1. The length of the CDR3 is 14 residues. Germline V gives CDR1 SGHAT, CDR2 FQNNGV. The CDR3 here is CASSTTSGGTKALF. In DNA form, the CDR3 reads TGTGCCAGCAGCACAACTTCAGGGGGCACTAAAGCTCTCTTT. Full variable domain (missing parts from reference TRBV11-2 and TRBJ1-1): EAGVAQSPRYKIIEKRQSVAFWCNPISGHATLYWYQQILGQGPKLLIQFQNNGVVDDSQLPKDRFSAERLKGVDSTLKIQPAKLEDSAVYLCASSTTSGGTKALFGQGTRLTVV.

The J gene is TRBJ1-2, the V gene TRBV28; D remains ambiguous. The CDR3 length is 12 residues. Germline lookup yields CDR1 MDHEN and CDR2 SYDVKM. V was pared by 2 bases and J by 4 bases, with 5 bases between. In DNA form, the CDR3 reads TGTGCCAGCAGTTTAGTCTCCTATGGCTACACCTTC. Translation: CASSLVSYGYTF.

This sequence joins TRBV6-1 and TRBJ1-1; possible D gene TRBD1, 6 bases. The ends were cut back, 7 bases at V and 0 bases at J, with 12 bases in the middle. CDR1 MNHNS and CDR2 SASEGT come from the germline V gene. The CDR3 totals 14 residues. The DNA of the CDR3 is TGTGCCAGCAAACGGGGGCCTATGAACACTGAAGCTTTCTTT. Amino acids: CASKRGPMNTEAFF.

V usage is TRBV5-1 and J usage is TRBJ1-1; TRBD1 is a possible D gene (5 bases). Germline V gene lookup returns CDR1 SGHRS and CDR2 YFSETQ. Trimming removed 4 bases at V and 5 bases at J, with 15 bases between. This CDR3 region has 14 residues. This CDR3 reads CASSPVLRGTEAFF. The CDR3 DNA reads as TGCGCCAGCAGCCCCGTATTAAGGGGTACTGAAGCTTTCTTT.

About this clonotype: One end of the junction does not line up with germline, which may come from a read error. This rearrangement joins TRBV11-2 to TRBJ2-3, with D tentatively TRBD1 (6 bases). CDR3 length: 16 amino acids. Germline V gives CDR1 SGHAT, CDR2 FQNNGV. This chain's CDR3 is CASSLEGPAWTDTQCF. The CDR3 DNA reads TGTGCCAGCAGCTTAGAGGGACCAGCGTGGACAGATACGCAGTGTTTT.

A note on this clonotype: One junction end does not reproduce the germline sequence, and a read error may be involved. The chain uses TRBV11-2 and TRBJ2-3; D is unclear. The CDR3 extends over 13 amino acids. In germline, CDR1 is SGHAT, CDR2 FQNNGV. CDR3 region: CASSPPPPYTQYF. Written as DNA, the CDR3 is TGTGCCAGCAGCCCGCCCCCCCCATATACACAGTATTTT.

In this sample, this clonotype turned up a few times. One end of the junction is discordant with germline, which a read error may explain. V is TRBV7-9 and J is TRBJ2-1, with D perhaps TRBD2 (5 bases). The CDR3 runs to 15 residues. From germline, CDR1 is SEHNR and CDR2 FQNEAQ (reference sequence). The CDR3 sequence: CASSSDLSSYNEQFF. In DNA, the CDR3 is TGCGCCAGCAGCTCGGACTTGAGCTCCTACAATGAGCAGTTCTTC.

In regard to this clonotype: A read error may explain this, as a much larger clone is one base away. V usage is TRBV14 and J usage is TRBJ1-1; D uncertain. The germline gives CDR1 SGHDN, CDR2 FVKESK. The CDR3 length is 13 residues. CDR3 sequence (DNA): TGTGCCAGCAGCCGGATACTGAACACTGTAGCTTTCTTT. Its protein product is CASSRILNTVAFF. The full variable domain, in which reference TRBV14 and TRBJ1-1 provide the parts outside the CDR3, is EAGVTQFPSHSVIEKGQTVTLRCDPISGHDNLYWYRRVMGKEIKFLLHFVKESKQDESGMPNNRFLAERTGGTYSTLKVQPAELEDSGVYFCASSRILNTVAFFGQGTRLTVV.

This chain links TRBV5-1 with TRBJ1-1; D ambiguous. CDR1 SGHRS and CDR2 YFSETQ come from the germline V gene. V lost 4 bases and J lost 8, with 18 bases in between. The CDR3 is 14 residues long. The CDR3 nucleotides are TGCGCCAGCAGCGTCCGGGTCCCGGACGCCGAAGCTTTCTTT. It yields the protein CASSVRVPDAEAFF.

The rearrangement uses TRBV6-5 and TRBJ2-3; D may be TRBD1 (5 bases). With the DNA end fitting TRBJ1-5 better, the J assignment may be wrong. Germline CDR1 reads MNHEY; CDR2 reads SVGAGI. The CDR3 has 15 amino acids. The CDR3 region has the DNA TGTGCCAGCAGTTACTCGGCCGGACAAACAGATACGCAGCATTTT. Amino acid sequence: CASSYSAGQTDTQHF.

This chain links TRBV2 with TRBJ1-2; TRBD1 aligns across 7 bases. From germline, CDR1 is SNHLY and CDR2 FYNNEI. The CDR3 sequence is 13 residues long. V lost 7 bases, J lost 4 bases, and 6 bases stayed unmatched. CDR3 DNA: TGTGCCAGCACCATAGGACAGGCCTATGGCTACACCTTC. Translating gives CASTIGQAYGYTF.

Comments on this clonotype: The conserved closing phenylalanine or tryptophan is absent in this CDR3, likely reflecting a read error. The chain carries TRBV28 and TRBJ2-7; the match to TRBD1 covers 8 bases. Germline V gene data show CDR1 as MDHEN and CDR2 as SYDVKM. The CDR3 contains 18 residues. J was trimmed by 2 bases and V by 3 bases; bases with no gene match: 15. The CDR3 sequence: CASSLGPWTGLGAYEQYL. As DNA, the CDR3 is TGTGCCAGCAGTTTGGGTCCATGGACAGGGCTAGGGGCCTACGAGCAGTACCTA.

The chain couples TRBV30 to TRBJ1-1; 9 bases align to TRBD1. Germline assignment: CDR1 GTSNPN and CDR2 SVGIG (reference sequence). V shed 2 bases and J 5 bases; nucleotides not matched to a gene: 9. CDR3 length: 15 amino acids. In DNA form, the CDR3 reads TGTGCCTGGAGTACCCCCGGGACAGGGAGGACTGAAGCTTTCTTT. Translating gives CAWSTPGTGRTEAFF.

Many counts were recorded for this clonotype. The chain combines TRBV6-2 or TRBV6-3 with TRBJ2-2, with D hard to call. This CDR3 contains 16 residues. Deletions cut 3 bases from V and 1 base from J, with 12 bases between. The germline V gene encodes CDR1 MNHEY and CDR2 SVGEGT. The CDR3, as DNA: TGTGCCAGCAGTTATGCGCGGCGGCTGAACACCGGGGAGCTGTTTTTT. Translated: CASSYARRLNTGELFF.

On this clonotype itself: Compared with germline, one end of the junction differs, possibly owing to a read error. The V gene is TRBV11-2, the J gene TRBJ2-3, with unresolved D. CDR1 is SGHAT, CDR2 FQNNGV, per germline. The CDR3 covers 13 residues. The CDR3 DNA is TGTACCAGCAGCCCTGGGGGCACAGATACGCAGTATTTT. This codes for CTSSPGGTDTQYF.

The rearrangement joins TRBV2 to TRBJ2-5; D possibly uses TRBD1 or TRBD2 (5 bases each). V lost 2 bases and J 3 bases, leaving 10 bases between the germline ends. The CDR3 is made up of 14 amino acids. Germline V gene lookup returns CDR1 SNHLY and CDR2 FYNNEI. The CDR3 sequence: CASSEWGSEETQYF. As DNA, the CDR3 is TGTGCCAGCAGTGAATGGGGGAGTGAAGAGACCCAGTACTTC.

Details on this clonotype: The CDR3 carries no conserved terminal phenylalanine or tryptophan, so it likely arises from a read error. This chain joins TRBV19 and TRBJ2-1, with 8 bases aligning to TRBD2. Germline loops: CDR1 LNHDA, CDR2 SQIVND (reference sequence). The CDR3 has 15 amino acids. Unmatched junction bases numbered 8, after V lost 3 bases and J lost 7 bases. The CDR3 loop reads CASSMSAGGNNEQFL. CDR3 sequence (DNA): TGTGCCAGTAGTATGTCGGCGGGAGGAAATAATGAGCAGTTCTTA.

Notes on this clonotype: A much larger clone differs from this one at a single base, so this may be a read error. V and J are TRBV11-2 and TRBJ2-7, with D possibly TRBD1 on 6 matching bases. The V end lost 1 base, the J end lost 2 bases, and 15 bases lay between the germline ends. Looked up from germline, CDR1 is SGHAT and CDR2 is FQNNGV. This CDR3 region has 16 residues. The CDR3 sequence: CASSLVWRTVTYEQYF. CDR3 in DNA: TGTGCCAGCAGCTTAGTTTGGAGGACAGTTACCTACGAGCAGTACTTC.

With respect to this clonotype: A much more abundant neighbour one base away suggests this may be a read error. The rearrangement joins TRBV5-4 to TRBJ2-7; D is ambiguous. Germline loops: CDR1 SGHNT, CDR2 YYREEE (reference sequence). This CDR3 region has 14 residues. CDR3 in DNA: TGTGTCAGCAGCTTGTCTGGGAAATCCTACGAGCAGTACTTC. This encodes CVSSLSGKSYEQYF.

The V gene is TRBV7-9, the J gene TRBJ2-5; 11 positions match TRBD1. The CDR3 is 15 amino acids. V gave up 5 bases and J gave up 5 bases; unmatched junction bases: 7. Germline CDR1 reads SEHNR; CDR2 reads FQNEAQ (reference sequence). The CDR3 nucleotides read TGTGCCAGCAGCCCGCGGACAGGGGGCTTGGAGACCCAGTACTTC. Protein sequence: CASSPRTGGLETQYF.

In its sample, this clonotype was seen a few times. The V gene is TRBV11-2, the J gene TRBJ1-4, with a weak D call TRBD1 (6 bases). The V and J ends lost 5 bases and 8 bases respectively, with 24 bases between them. Per germline, CDR1 SGHAT and CDR2 FQNNGV. The CDR3 sequence is 17 residues long. The CDR3 spells CASSPGLGGGIGEKLFF. CDR3 nucleotides: TGTGCCAGCAGCCCCGGACTGGGAGGGGGTATCGGAGAAAAACTGTTTTTT. Full variable domain (rest looked up from reference TRBV11-2 and TRBJ1-4): EAGVAQSPRYKIIEKRQSVAFWCNPISGHATLYWYQQILGQGPKLLIQFQNNGVVDDSQLPKDRFSAERLKGVDSTLKIQPAKLEDSAVYLCASSPGLGGGIGEKLFFGSGTQLSVL.

Of note for this clonotype: The junction shows a germline mismatch at one end, possibly a read error. The chain combines TRBV11-2 with TRBJ1-3; the D is unclear. The CDR3 spans 13 residues. Germline V gene lookup returns CDR1 SGHAT and CDR2 FQNNGV. In DNA form, the CDR3 reads TGTGCCAGCAGCTTACGGTTTGGAAACACCATGTATTTT. It translates to CASSLRFGNTMYF.

Worth noting for this clonotype: This sequence may be a read error, since a much larger clone differs from it by one base. The chain uses TRBV29-1 and TRBJ2-1; D gene ambiguous. Trimming took off 7 bases at V and 13 bases at J, with 14 bases between the two ends. The germline V gene encodes CDR1 SQVTM and CDR2 ANQGSEA. The CDR3 is 10 amino acids. As DNA, the CDR3 is TGCAGCGCTACCGCCACTCAACAGTTCTTC. This gives the protein CSATATQQFF.

The V and J genes are TRBV4-1 and TRBJ2-7; a possible D gene is TRBD2 (6 bases). The germline CDR1 and CDR2 sequences are MGHRA and YSYEKL. V was shortened by 0 bases and J by 1 base, with 13 bases between the two germline ends. The CDR3 runs to 16 residues. Written as DNA, the CDR3 is TGCGCCAGCAGCCAAGATTCGGCGGGATTGTCCTACGAGCAGTACTTC. Translation: CASSQDSAGLSYEQYF.

This clonotype was seen repeatedly, ten times or more. The chain employs TRBV29-1 and TRBJ2-3; maybe TRBD1 (6 bases). V lost 7 bases and J lost 4, with 18 bases in between. This CDR3 contains 14 residues. The germline gives CDR1 SQVTM, CDR2 ANQGSEA. DNA for the CDR3: TGCAGCGCTCCACTTGGGGGCCTGGCAGATACGCAGTATTTT. Its translation is CSAPLGGLADTQYF.

The rearrangement joins TRBV6-5 to TRBJ1-4; D might be TRBD1 (6 bases). This CDR3 contains 15 residues. Germline assignment: CDR1 MNHEY and CDR2 SVGAGI. Trimming took off 0 bases at V and 8 bases at J, with 13 bases between the two ends. CDR3 nucleotides: TGTGCCAGCAGTTACTCGGACAGCCCGGGAGAAAAACTGTTTTTT. This sequence encodes CASSYSDSPGEKLFF.